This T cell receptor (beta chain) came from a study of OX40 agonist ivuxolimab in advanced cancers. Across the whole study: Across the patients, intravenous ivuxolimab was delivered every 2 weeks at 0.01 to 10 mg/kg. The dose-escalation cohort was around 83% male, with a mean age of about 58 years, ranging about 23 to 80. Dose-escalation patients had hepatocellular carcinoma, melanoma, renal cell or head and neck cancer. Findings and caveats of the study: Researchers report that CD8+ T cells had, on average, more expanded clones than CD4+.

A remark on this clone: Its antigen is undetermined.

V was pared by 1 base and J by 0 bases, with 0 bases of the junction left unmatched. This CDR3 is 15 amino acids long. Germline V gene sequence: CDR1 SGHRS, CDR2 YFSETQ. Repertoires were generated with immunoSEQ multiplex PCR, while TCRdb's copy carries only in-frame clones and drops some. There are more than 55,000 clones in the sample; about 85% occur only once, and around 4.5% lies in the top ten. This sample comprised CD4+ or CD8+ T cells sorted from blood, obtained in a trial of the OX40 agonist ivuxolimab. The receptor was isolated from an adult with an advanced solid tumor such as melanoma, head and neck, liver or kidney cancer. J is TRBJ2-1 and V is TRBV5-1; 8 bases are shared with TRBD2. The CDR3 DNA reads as TGCGCCAGCAGCTTGAGCGGGAGCTCCTACAATGAGCAGTTCTTC. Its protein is CASSLSGSSYNEQFF.